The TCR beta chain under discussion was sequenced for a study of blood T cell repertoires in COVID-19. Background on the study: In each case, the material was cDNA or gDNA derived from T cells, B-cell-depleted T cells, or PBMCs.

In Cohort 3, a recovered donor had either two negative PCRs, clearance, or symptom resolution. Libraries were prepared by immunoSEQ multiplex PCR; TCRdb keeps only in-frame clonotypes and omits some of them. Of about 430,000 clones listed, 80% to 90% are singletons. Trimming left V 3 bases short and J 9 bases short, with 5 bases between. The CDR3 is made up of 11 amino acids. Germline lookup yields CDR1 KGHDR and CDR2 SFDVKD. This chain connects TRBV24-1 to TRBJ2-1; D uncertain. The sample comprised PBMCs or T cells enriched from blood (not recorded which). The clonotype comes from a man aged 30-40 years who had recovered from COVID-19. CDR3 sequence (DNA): TGTGCCACCAGTGATCTAAGTGAGCAGTTCTTC. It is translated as CATSDLSEQFF.